The T cell receptor beta chain under discussion was sequenced for a study of molecular identifiers for immune sequencing clone quantification. CDR3 size: 12 residues. Germline V lookup: CDR1 MNHEY, CDR2 SMNVEV (reference sequence). V dropped 10 bases and J dropped 1; count of bases not matched to a gene: 3. This clonotype was seen many times. From the PCR reads, TCRdb called clonotypes with MiXCR, one entry per CDR3 protein. The sample includes approximately 630,000 distinct CDR3 sequences, roughly 23% of them seen just once. The sequence was collected from a human donor in good health. Some libraries in this study had Jurkat cell RNA spiked in. The sequenced material came from naive CD8+ T cells from blood, with Jurkat cell RNA spiked in. The subset: FACS-sorted CD8+CD4-CCR7+CD45RA+ naive T cells. The genes are TRBV27 and TRBJ1-1, with 7 bases that match TRBD1. CDR3 region: CATRTGNTEAFF. CDR3 bases: TGTGCCACCAGGACAGGGAACACTGAAGCTTTCTTT.